The T cell receptor (beta chain) described here comes from a study of identical twins. The CDR3 sequence is 14 residues long. Germline loops: CDR1 KGHSY, CDR2 FQNENV. Trimming took off 0 bases at V and 1 base at J, with 6 bases between the two ends. One entry per CDR3 protein, called by TCRdb with MiXCR from the 5' RACE reads. The sample yields around 510,000 distinct CDR3 sequences, roughly an eighth seen once. This clonotype was counted between two and nine times. This sample also belongs to another study, concerning yellow fever vaccine responses in identical twins.

The sequence was obtained from a woman under 30 in good health. The sequenced sample consisted of CD4+ T cells sorted from blood. The gene calls are TRBV16 and TRBJ1-1; no clear D. The CDR3 region is CASSQSVGNTEAFF. The CDR3 DNA reads TGTGCCAGCAGCCAATCGGTGGGGAACACTGAAGCTTTCTTT.